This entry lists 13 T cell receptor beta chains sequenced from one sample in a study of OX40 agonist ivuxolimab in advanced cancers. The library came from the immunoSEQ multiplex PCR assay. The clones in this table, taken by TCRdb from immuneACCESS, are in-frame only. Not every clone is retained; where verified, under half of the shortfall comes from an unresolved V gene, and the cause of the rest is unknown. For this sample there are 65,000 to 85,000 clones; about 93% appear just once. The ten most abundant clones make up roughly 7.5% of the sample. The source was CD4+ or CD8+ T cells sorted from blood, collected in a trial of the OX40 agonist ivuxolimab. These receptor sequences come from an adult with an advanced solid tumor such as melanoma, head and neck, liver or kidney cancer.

CDR3 DNA sequence: TGTGCCAGCAGCCTCACAGGGGGCGAAACTAATGAAAAACTGTTTTTT. Its translation: CASSLTGGETNEKLFF. V and J are TRBV4-2 and TRBJ1-4, with 9 positions matching TRBD1. The germline CDR1 and CDR2 sequences are LGHNA and YNFKEQ. J lost 1 base, V lost 4 bases, and 4 bases had no gene match. CDR3 length: 16 residues.

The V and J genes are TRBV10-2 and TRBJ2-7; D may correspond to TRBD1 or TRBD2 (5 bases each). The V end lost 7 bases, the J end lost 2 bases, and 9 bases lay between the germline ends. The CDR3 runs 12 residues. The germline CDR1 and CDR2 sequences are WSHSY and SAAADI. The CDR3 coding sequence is TGCGCCAGCACAGGGAGCACCTACGAGCAGTACTTC. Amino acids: CASTGSTYEQYF.

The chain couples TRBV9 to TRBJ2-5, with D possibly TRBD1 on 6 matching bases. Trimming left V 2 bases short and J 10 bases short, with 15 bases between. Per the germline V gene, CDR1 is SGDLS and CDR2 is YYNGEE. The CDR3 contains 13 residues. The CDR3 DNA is TGTGCCAGCAGCGTGGGGGCCAAGAGTGACCAGTACTTC. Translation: CASSVGAKSDQYF.

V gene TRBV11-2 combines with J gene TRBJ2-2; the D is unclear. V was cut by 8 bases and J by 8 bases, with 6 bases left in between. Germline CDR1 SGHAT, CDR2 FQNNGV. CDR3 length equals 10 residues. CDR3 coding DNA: TGTGCCAGCTTCCGGGGGGAGCTGTTTTTT. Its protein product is CASFRGELFF.

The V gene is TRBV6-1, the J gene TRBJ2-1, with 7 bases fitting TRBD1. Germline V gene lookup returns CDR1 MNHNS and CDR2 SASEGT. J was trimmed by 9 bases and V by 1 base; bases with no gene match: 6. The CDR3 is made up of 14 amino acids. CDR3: CASSEVGTVSEQFF. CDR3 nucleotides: TGTGCCAGCAGTGAAGTGGGGACAGTAAGTGAGCAGTTCTTC.

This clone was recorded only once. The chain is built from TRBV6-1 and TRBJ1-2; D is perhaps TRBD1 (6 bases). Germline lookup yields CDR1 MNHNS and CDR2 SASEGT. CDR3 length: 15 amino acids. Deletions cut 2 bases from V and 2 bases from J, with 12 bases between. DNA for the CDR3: TGTGCCAGCAGTGAATGGGGGCAGGGGAACTATGGCTACACCTTC. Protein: CASSEWGQGNYGYTF.

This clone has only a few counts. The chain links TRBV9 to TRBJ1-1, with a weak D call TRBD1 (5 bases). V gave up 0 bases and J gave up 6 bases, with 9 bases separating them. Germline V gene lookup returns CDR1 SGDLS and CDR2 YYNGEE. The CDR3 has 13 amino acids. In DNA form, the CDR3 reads TGTGCCAGCAGCGTAGGACAGAGGGCTGAAGCTTTCTTT. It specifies CASSVGQRAEAFF.

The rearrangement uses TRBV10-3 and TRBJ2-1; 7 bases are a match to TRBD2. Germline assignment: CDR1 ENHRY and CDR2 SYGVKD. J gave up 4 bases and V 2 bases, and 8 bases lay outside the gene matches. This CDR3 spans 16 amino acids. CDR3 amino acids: CAISETWSGIYNEQFF. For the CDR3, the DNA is TGTGCCATCAGTGAGACGTGGAGCGGGATATACAATGAGCAGTTCTTC.

This CDR3 is CASSQDGVRVTEAFF. Written as DNA, the CDR3 is TGCGCCAGCAGCCAAGATGGGGTGCGAGTCACTGAAGCTTTCTTT. This chain connects TRBV4-1 to TRBJ1-1; D gene unclear. Germline V gene lookup returns CDR1 MGHRA and CDR2 YSYEKL. The CDR3 loop spans 15 amino acids. V lost 0 bases to trimming and J lost 4 bases, with 12 bases between them.

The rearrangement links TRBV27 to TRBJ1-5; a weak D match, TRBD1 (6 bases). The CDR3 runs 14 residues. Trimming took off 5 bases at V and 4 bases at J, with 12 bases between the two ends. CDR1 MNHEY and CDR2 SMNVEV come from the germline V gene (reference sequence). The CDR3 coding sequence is TGTGCCAGCAGTCCCTACGGGACAAATCAGCCCCAGCATTTT. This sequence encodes CASSPYGTNQPQHF.

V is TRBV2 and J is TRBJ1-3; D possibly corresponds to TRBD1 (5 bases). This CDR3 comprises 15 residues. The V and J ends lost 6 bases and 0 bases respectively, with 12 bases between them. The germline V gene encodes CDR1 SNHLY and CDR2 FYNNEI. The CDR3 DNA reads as TGTGCCAGCAGGGCCGGGGCCAACTCTGGAAACACCATATATTTT. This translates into CASRAGANSGNTIYF.

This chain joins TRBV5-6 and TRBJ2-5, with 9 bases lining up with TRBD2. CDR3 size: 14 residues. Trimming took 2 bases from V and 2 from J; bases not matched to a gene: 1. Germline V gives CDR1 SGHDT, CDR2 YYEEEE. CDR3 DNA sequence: TGTGCCAGCAGCTTAGCGGGGGGACAAGAGACCCAGTACTTC. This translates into CASSLAGGQETQYF.

The CDR3 protein is CSVVGEREQYF. The CDR3 bases are TGCAGCGTTGTAGGGGAGCGAGAGCAGTACTTC. The chain employs TRBV29-1 and TRBJ2-7; D tentatively fits TRBD1 or TRBD2 (5 bases each). The V gene's germline CDR1 is SQVTM and CDR2 ANQGSEA. V shed 4 bases and J shed 7 bases, with 11 bases lying between them. This CDR3 comprises 11 residues.